A single sample gave rise to the 9 T cell receptor beta chains below, sequenced in a study of patients and donors after allogeneic stem cell transplantation. Each CDR3 protein is one row after TCRdb ran MiXCR on the RT-PCR reads. This table has about 960,000 distinct CDR3 sequences, 18% appearing once. Sequenced: blood, either unsorted or a sorted T cell fraction (not recorded which). These TCRs come from a human donor who was either an allogeneic HSCT recipient or a stem cell or donor lymphocyte infusion donor (not recorded which). It is not recorded whose cells these are; they may come from a transplant donor.

The J gene is TRBJ1-1, the V gene TRBV27; tentatively, D is TRBD1 (6 bases). Germline CDR1 is MNHEY and CDR2 is SMNVEV (reference sequence). Trimming left V 6 bases short and J 5 bases short, with 13 bases between. CDR3 length: 13 amino acids. The DNA for the CDR3 is TGTGCCAGCAGACCCCTTGGGACAACTGAAGCTTTCTTT. Translating it yields CASRPLGTTEAFF.

V and J are TRBV21-1 and TRBJ2-1; TRBD2, the D gene given by the table, was not confirmed from the DNA. TRBV21-1 is listed as a pseudogene. The CDR3 sequence is 16 residues long. CDR3: CASSKVPGGLYNEQFF. The CDR3 nucleotides read TGTGCCAGCAGCAAAGTTCCGGGAGGGTTATACAATGAGCAGTTCTTC.

Notes on this clonotype: One end of the junction is discordant with germline, which a read error may explain. The genes are TRBV12-3 or TRBV12-4 and TRBJ2-7, with no clear D. The CDR3 spans 12 residues. The CDR3 region is CASSFSGTPLFF. DNA for the CDR3: TGTGCCAGCAGTTTTTCCGGCACCCCACTCTTCTTC.

The chain has TRBV7-9 and TRBJ2-7; D is perhaps TRBD1 (6 bases). Trimming took off 3 bases at V and 1 base at J, with 13 bases between the two ends. Germline lookup yields CDR1 SEHNR and CDR2 FQNEAQ (reference sequence). This CDR3 is built from 15 residues. CDR3 sequence (DNA): TGTGCCAGCAGCTTGGGGAAGGACAGTTCCTACGAGCAGTACTTC. Its translation: CASSLGKDSSYEQYF.

This rearrangement joins TRBV12-3 or TRBV12-4 to TRBJ1-5; D not certain. CDR3 length equals 14 residues. V gave up 4 bases and J gave up 7 bases, with 14 bases separating them. The CDR3 spells CASSSRARGQPQHF. The CDR3 nucleotides read TGTGCCAGCAGTTCTCGGGCCCGAGGGCAGCCCCAGCATTTT.

This clonotype came up a few times. The chain employs TRBV19 and TRBJ2-2, with 8 bases identical to TRBD1. V shed 6 bases, J shed 3 bases, and the junction held 6 bases outside the gene matches. Germline V CDR1 and CDR2: LNHDA, SQIVND (reference sequence). The CDR3 length is 15 residues. This chain's CDR3 is CASRTGQGDTGELFF. The CDR3 DNA sequence: TGTGCCAGTAGAACTGGACAGGGAGACACCGGGGAGCTGTTTTTT.

The table lists this clonotype with a few counts. The chain is built from TRBV5-6 and TRBJ1-6; D is unclear. The V end lost 0 bases, the J end lost 8 bases, and 9 bases lay between the germline ends. Germline V gives CDR1 SGHDT, CDR2 YYEEEE. The CDR3 is made up of 14 amino acids. The CDR3: CASSLASADSPLHF. For the CDR3, the DNA is TGTGCCAGCAGCTTGGCCTCGGCAGATTCACCCCTCCACTTT.

The CDR3 here is CASSPQSPHSGSFYNEQFF. In nucleotides, the CDR3 is TGTGCCAGCAGCCCCCAGTCCCCCCACAGCGGGAGTTTCTACAATGAGCAGTTCTTC. This sequence joins TRBV11-2 and TRBJ2-1, with 8 positions matching TRBD2. Germline-derived CDR1 and CDR2 are SGHAT and FQNNGV. This CDR3 has 19 residues. J was trimmed by 3 bases and V by 5 bases; bases with no gene match: 18.

The V gene is TRBV20-1, the J gene TRBJ2-1, with 11 bases lining up with TRBD2. The J segment lost 4 bases and the V segment lost 2 bases, leaving 4 bases of the junction unmatched. CDR3 length: 15 amino acids. Germline V gives CDR1 DFQATT, CDR2 SNEGSKA (reference sequence). CDR3 amino acids: CSARSRTSGYNEQFF. Written as DNA, the CDR3 is TGCAGTGCTAGATCTAGGACTAGCGGGTACAATGAGCAGTTCTTC.